Each of the 22 T cell receptor beta chains below was sequenced from the same sample in a study of T cell responses to AZD1222 COVID-19 vaccine. TCRdb's table, derived via immunoSEQ multiplex PCR, lists solely in-frame clones and lacks some. The sample holds approximately 150,000 clones, under 95% seen once. Source: peripheral blood, taken on day 0 of AZD1222 vaccination. Source of these receptors: an adult in good health.

V usage is TRBV4-1 and J usage is TRBJ1-5, with TRBD1 matching 7 bases. Trimming removed 3 bases from V and 2 bases from J; junction bases left unmatched: 4. Germline V lookup: CDR1 MGHRA, CDR2 YSYEKL. The CDR3 sequence is 15 residues long. The CDR3 region is CASSHEGAGNQPQHF. DNA for the CDR3: TGCGCCAGCAGCCACGAGGGGGCGGGCAATCAGCCCCAGCATTTT.

The rearrangement uses TRBV4-1 and TRBJ1-5; D is possibly TRBD1 (6 bases). This CDR3 is built from 15 residues. V lost 3 bases to trimming and J lost 1 base, with 10 bases between them. Germline lookup yields CDR1 MGHRA and CDR2 YSYEKL. The CDR3 sequence is CASSHNGQSNQPQHF. The DNA of the CDR3 is TGCGCCAGCAGCCATAACGGACAGAGCAATCAGCCCCAGCATTTT.

The CDR3 nucleotides are TGTGCCATCAGTGAGTCGACTCAGGGCAGCTATGGCTACACCTTC. Protein: CAISESTQGSYGYTF. This sequence joins TRBV10-3 and TRBJ1-2; TRBD1 is a possible D gene (5 bases). V was clipped by 0 bases and J by 4 bases, with 12 bases between them. The CDR3 has 15 amino acids. CDR1 is ENHRY, CDR2 SYGVKD, per germline.

This sequence joins TRBV3-1 (or the pseudogene TRBV3-2) and TRBJ1-1; D remains ambiguous. Trimming pared 0 bases from V and 4 bases from J, leaving 9 bases between. Germline V gene data show CDR1 as LGHDT and CDR2 as YNNKEL (reference sequence). CDR3 size: 14 residues. CDR3 amino acids: CASSQDREGTEAFF. The CDR3 bases are TGTGCCAGCAGCCAAGATCGGGAGGGCACTGAAGCTTTCTTT.

CDR3 residues: CAISGGRGTEAFF. CDR3 bases: TGTGCCATCAGTGGAGGAAGGGGCACTGAAGCTTTCTTT. The chain joins TRBV10-3 to TRBJ1-1; TRBD1 is a possible D gene (5 bases). Trimming shortened V by 4 bases and J by 4 bases, and 10 bases separated the two germline ends. The CDR3 contains 13 residues. Germline values: CDR1 ENHRY, CDR2 SYGVKD.

The V call is TRBV7-9, the J call TRBJ1-5; D ambiguous. Germline values: CDR1 SEHNR, CDR2 FQNEAQ (reference sequence). V was trimmed by 1 base and J by 0 bases, leaving 7 bases between them. This CDR3 has 15 amino acids. In nucleotides, the CDR3 is TGTGCCAGCAGCTTAGGGCCGGATAGCAATCAGCCCCAGCATTTT. As protein: CASSLGPDSNQPQHF. Drawing the rest from reference TRBV7-9 and TRBJ1-5, the complete variable domain is DTGVSQNPRHKITKRGQNVTFRCDPISEHNRLYWYRQTLGQGPEFLTYFQNEAQLEKSRLLSDRFSAERPKGSFSTLEIQRTEQGDSAMYLCASSLGPDSNQPQHFGDGTRLSIL.

In this sample, this clone turned up once. The V call is TRBV5-6, the J call TRBJ1-5; D unclear. Trimming shortened V by 4 bases and J by 7 bases, and 15 bases separated the two germline ends. CDR1 and CDR2 from the germline V gene are SGHDT and YYEEEE. This CDR3 is built from 14 residues. CDR3 in DNA: TGTGCCAGCAGCGCGTGGTCAAGGAACCAGCCCCAGCATTTT. It translates to CASSAWSRNQPQHF. Complete variable domain (other parts from reference TRBV5-6 and TRBJ1-5): DAGVTQSPTHLIKTRGQQVTLRCSPKSGHDTVSWYQQALGQGPQFIFQYYEEEERQRGNFPDRFSGHQFPNYSSELNVNALLLGDSALYLCASSAWSRNQPQHFGDGTRLSIL.

The chain employs TRBV12-5 and TRBJ1-3, with D unresolved. The CDR3 has 15 residues. The V and J ends lost 0 bases and 2 bases respectively, with 8 bases between them. Germline values: CDR1 LGHNT, CDR2 FRNRAP. The CDR3 protein is CASGLVTAPGNTIYF. CDR3 nucleotide sequence: TGTGCTAGTGGTTTGGTAACCGCCCCTGGAAACACCATATATTTT.

CDR3 residues: CASSVQGLNQPQHF. Written as DNA, the CDR3 is TGTGCCAGCAGTGTGCAGGGCTTAAATCAGCCCCAGCATTTT. The V and J genes are TRBV2 and TRBJ1-5, with a tentative D call TRBD1 (5 bases). Trimming removed 4 bases at V and 4 bases at J, with 11 bases between. The CDR3 consists of 14 residues. Germline-derived CDR1 and CDR2 are SNHLY and FYNNEI.

The chain couples TRBV28 to TRBJ2-7; 9 nucleotides match TRBD1. Trimming took 3 bases from V and 5 from J; bases not matched to a gene: 5. The germline CDR1 and CDR2 sequences are MDHEN and SYDVKM. The CDR3 contains 14 residues. In nucleotides, the CDR3 is TGTGCCAGCAGTTTCAGTCGGACAGGGGACGAGCAGTACTTC. Its translation is CASSFSRTGDEQYF.

This rearrangement joins TRBV3-1 (or the pseudogene TRBV3-2) to TRBJ1-2; D is uncertain. Germline CDR1 LGHDT, CDR2 YNNKEL (reference sequence). The CDR3 totals 12 residues. The V and J ends lost 4 bases and 4 bases respectively, with 7 bases between them. The CDR3 loop reads CASSLVGYGYTF. For the CDR3, the DNA is TGTGCCAGCAGCCTGGTCGGCTATGGCTACACCTTC.

This chain links TRBV2 with TRBJ1-2; D is ambiguous. V was clipped by 5 bases and J by 2 bases, with 12 bases between them. The CDR3 is 14 amino acids. Germline assignment: CDR1 SNHLY and CDR2 FYNNEI. The CDR3 here is CASSRPYLNYGYTF. Written as DNA, the CDR3 is TGTGCCAGCAGTCGACCGTACCTCAACTATGGCTACACCTTC.

The rearrangement links TRBV18 to TRBJ1-1, with TRBD1 matching 11 bases. V lost 1 base, J lost 7 bases, and 5 bases stayed unmatched. The CDR3 consists of 15 residues. Germline CDR1 is KGHSH and CDR2 is LQKENI. CDR3 protein: CASSPQAGQGVEAFF. The CDR3 DNA follows: TGTGCCAGCTCACCACAGGCGGGACAGGGGGTTGAAGCTTTCTTT.

The chain recombines TRBV19 with TRBJ2-2, with D perhaps TRBD2 (6 bases). Trimming left V 4 bases short and J 1 base short, with 10 bases between. The germline V gene has CDR1 LNHDA and CDR2 SQIVND (reference sequence). This CDR3 contains 15 residues. This chain's CDR3 is CASSTLALNTGELFF. The DNA for the CDR3 is TGTGCCAGTAGTACACTAGCCCTGAACACCGGGGAGCTGTTTTTT. The variable domain in full, with the rest retrieved from reference TRBV19 and TRBJ2-2, is DGGITQSPKYLFRKEGQNVTLSCEQNLNHDAMYWYRQDPGQGLRLIYYSQIVNDFQKGDIAEGYSVSREKKESFPLTVTSAQKNPTAFYLCASSTLALNTGELFFGEGSRLTVL.

The table lists this clone with a count of one. This chain links TRBV18 with TRBJ2-7; 12 bases are a match to TRBD2. V was clipped by 3 bases and J by 4 bases; unmatched bases: 7. CDR1 and CDR2 from the germline V gene are KGHSH and LQKENI. CDR3 size: 16 residues. CDR3 bases: TGTGCCAGCTCACCGAGCGTAGGGACTAGCGGGTACGAGCAGTACTTC. It codes for CASSPSVGTSGYEQYF.

V gene TRBV3-1 (or the pseudogene TRBV3-2) combines with J gene TRBJ1-2; no clear D. The germline V gene encodes CDR1 LGHDT and CDR2 YNNKEL (reference sequence). With 5 bases removed from V and 4 bases from J, the gap between germline ends came to 14 bases. The CDR3 is made up of 14 amino acids. The CDR3 protein is CASSDYSQTYGYTF. As DNA, the CDR3 is TGTGCCAGCAGCGACTACTCCCAGACCTATGGCTACACCTTC.

The rearrangement uses TRBV4-3 and TRBJ2-1; D possibly corresponds to TRBD2 (6 bases). The V end was cut by 4 bases, the J end by 5 bases, with 21 bases between. Germline CDR1 and CDR2: LGHNA and YSLEER. The CDR3 sequence is 17 residues long. The CDR3 region is CASSPLPSGPTDNEQFF. Here the CDR3 DNA reads TGCGCCAGCAGCCCCCTACCCAGCGGGCCAACGGACAATGAGCAGTTCTTC.

V gene TRBV30 combines with J gene TRBJ1-2; 7 nucleotides match TRBD1. The CDR3 length is 16 residues. V was pared by 3 bases and J by 4 bases, with 14 bases of the junction left unmatched. CDR1 GTSNPN and CDR2 SVGIG come from the germline V gene (reference sequence). In DNA, the CDR3 is TGTGCCTGGAGGGGTCGCAAGGGGGCCCTGCTCTATGGCTACACCTTC. It encodes CAWRGRKGALLYGYTF.

The J gene is TRBJ2-7, the V gene TRBV4-3; TRBD1 aligns across 9 bases. CDR1 and CDR2 (germline): LGHNA, YSLEER. J gave up 0 bases and V 6 bases, and 3 bases lay outside the gene matches. The CDR3 length is 14 residues. DNA for the CDR3: TGCGCCAGCAGACCGGGACAGGGCTCCTACGAGCAGTACTTC. Amino acid sequence: CASRPGQGSYEQYF.

The chain combines TRBV6-5 with TRBJ2-1; D might be TRBD1 (6 bases). The CDR3 covers 15 residues. V was shortened by 6 bases and J by 3 bases, with 15 bases between the two germline ends. Germline CDR1 is MNHEY and CDR2 is SVGAGI. CDR3 sequence (DNA): TGTGCCAGCAGGGCCCGACAGGCAGGCTACAATGAGCAGTTCTTC. Its translation: CASRARQAGYNEQFF.

The V call is TRBV19, the J call TRBJ2-7; 8 positions match TRBD2. J was trimmed by 0 bases and V by 4 bases; bases with no gene match: 11. Per the germline V gene, CDR1 is LNHDA and CDR2 is SQIVND (reference sequence). The CDR3 is made up of 17 amino acids. The CDR3 protein is CASSKSTSGRGSYEQYF. CDR3 bases: TGTGCCAGTAGTAAGAGCACAAGCGGGAGAGGCTCCTACGAGCAGTACTTC.

The rearrangement joins TRBV4-2 to TRBJ1-4, with 7 bases that match TRBD1. In germline, CDR1 is LGHNA, CDR2 YNFKEQ. Trimming took 2 bases from V and 9 from J; bases not matched to a gene: 12. There are 16 residues in the CDR3. The CDR3 loop reads CASSQKGTGDLQKLFF. As DNA, the CDR3 is TGTGCCAGCAGCCAAAAGGGAACAGGGGATCTCCAAAAACTGTTTTTT.